This entry lists 27 T cell receptor beta chains sequenced from one sample in a study of T cell responses to AZD1222 COVID-19 vaccine. Measured with immunoSEQ multiplex PCR; TCRdb has only the in-frame clones, and not every one. The sample shows some 130,000 clones, approximately 90% of them seen only once. The material sequenced was peripheral blood, taken on day 0 of AZD1222 vaccination. All receptors derive from an adult in good health.

This chain joins TRBV5-1 and TRBJ2-1, with D maybe TRBD2 (5 bases). Germline-derived CDR1 and CDR2 are SGHRS and YFSETQ. The CDR3 is 15 residues long. V was clipped by 5 bases and J by 0 bases, with 12 bases between them. The CDR3 region is CASRPITSSYNEQFF. Here the CDR3 DNA reads TGCGCCAGCAGACCAATTACTAGCTCCTACAATGAGCAGTTCTTC. The variable domain in full, with the rest retrieved from reference TRBV5-1 and TRBJ2-1, is KAGVTQTPRYLIKTRGQQVTLSCSPISGHRSVSWYQQTPGQGLQFLFEYFSETQRNKGNFPGRFSGRQFSNSRSEMNVSTLELGDSALYLCASRPITSSYNEQFFGPGTRLTVL.

This rearrangement joins TRBV15 to TRBJ2-7; TRBD2 agrees at 10 bases. CDR1 and CDR2 from the germline V gene are LNHNV and YYDKDF (reference sequence). This CDR3 region has 15 residues. The V segment lost 0 bases and the J segment 3 bases; nucleotides outside the gene matches: 2. Here the CDR3 reads CATSREAGGIYEQYF. The CDR3 bases are TGTGCCACCAGCAGAGAAGCGGGGGGGATCTACGAGCAGTACTTC.

This sequence joins TRBV6-5 and TRBJ2-3; 8 bases line up with TRBD1. Germline values: CDR1 MNHEY, CDR2 SVGAGI. The length of the CDR3 is 15 residues. J gave up 0 bases and V 6 bases, and 5 bases lay outside the gene matches. DNA of the CDR3: TGTGCCAGCAGGATGACAGGGGCAAGCACAGATACGCAGTATTTT. This sequence encodes CASRMTGASTDTQYF.

There are a few counts of this clone. The V call is TRBV28, the J call TRBJ2-1; D gene ambiguous. Germline values: CDR1 MDHEN, CDR2 SYDVKM. V shed 5 bases and J shed 4 bases, with 6 bases lying between them. This CDR3 has 12 amino acids. In nucleotides, the CDR3 is TGTGCCAGCAGTCGACGGTACAATGAGCAGTTCTTC. Amino acids: CASSRRYNEQFF.

The chain employs TRBV2 and TRBJ1-2; D unclear. The V and J ends lost 7 bases and 0 bases respectively, with 9 bases between them. Looked up from germline, CDR1 is SNHLY and CDR2 is FYNNEI. CDR3 length: 13 amino acids. CDR3 DNA sequence: TGTGCCAGCAAGAGATCAGCTAACTATGGCTACACCTTC. Amino acids: CASKRSANYGYTF.

The rearrangement links TRBV30 to TRBJ1-1; D gene ambiguous. Germline V gives CDR1 GTSNPN, CDR2 SVGIG (reference sequence). There are 12 residues in the CDR3. Deletions cut 4 bases from V and 3 bases from J, with 9 bases between. CDR3 nucleotides: TGTGCCTGGAAGGAAAGGGACACTGAAGCTTTCTTT. Protein product: CAWKERDTEAFF.

The chain employs TRBV7-3 and TRBJ1-2, with D perhaps matching TRBD1 (5 bases). CDR3 length: 16 amino acids. The V gene lost 3 bases and the J gene lost 7 bases, with 21 bases spanning the gap. The germline CDR1 and CDR2 sequences are SGHTA and FQGTGA. CDR3 residues: CASSFVREDGEGGYTF. The DNA for the CDR3 is TGTGCCAGCAGCTTTGTCAGGGAAGATGGGGAAGGTGGCTACACCTTC.

The chain couples TRBV6-1 to TRBJ1-3; possibly TRBD1 for D (5 bases). The CDR3 has 14 amino acids. V shed 2 bases and J shed 4 bases, with 9 bases lying between them. Germline-derived CDR1 and CDR2 are MNHNS and SASEGT. CDR3 region: CASSEKGYGNTIYF. The DNA of the CDR3 is TGTGCCAGCAGTGAAAAGGGGTACGGAAACACCATATATTTT.

This sequence joins TRBV2 and TRBJ2-1, with D perhaps matching TRBD2 (6 bases). Germline assignment: CDR1 SNHLY and CDR2 FYNNEI. This CDR3 comprises 15 residues. V gave up 3 bases and J gave up 0 bases, with 9 bases separating them. Here the CDR3 DNA reads TGTGCCAGCAGTGAGGGACTTAACTCCTACAATGAGCAGTTCTTC. Protein sequence: CASSEGLNSYNEQFF.

As regards this clone: Compared with germline, one end of the junction differs, possibly owing to a read error. The chain joins TRBV19 to TRBJ2-2, with D tentatively TRBD2 (5 bases). The CDR3 is made up of 13 amino acids. CDR1 and CDR2 from the germline V gene are LNHDA and SQIVND (reference sequence). The CDR3 DNA is TGTGCCATTAGTGTGACGAGGGCCGGGGAGCTGTTTTTT. It is translated as CAISVTRAGELFF.

The gene calls are TRBV6-2 or TRBV6-3 and TRBJ2-2; possibly TRBD2 for D (5 bases). The germline V gene encodes CDR1 MNHEY and CDR2 SVGEGT. Trimming cost V 1 base and J 1 base, with 13 bases left between them. The CDR3 is made up of 17 amino acids. The CDR3 sequence is CASSYLVSRGNTGELFF. The CDR3 DNA is TGTGCCAGCAGTTACTTGGTCTCTCGGGGGAACACCGGGGAGCTGTTTTTT.

The V gene is TRBV7-3, the J gene TRBJ2-3; TRBD2 is a possible D gene (7 bases). Trimming shortened V by 5 bases and J by 2 bases, and 17 bases separated the two germline ends. The germline V gene has CDR1 SGHTA and CDR2 FQGTGA. This CDR3 region has 16 residues. The CDR3, as DNA: TGTGCCAGCAGCCGAAATGGGGGGGCCTTCACAGATACGCAGTATTTT. Protein sequence: CASSRNGGAFTDTQYF.

The V gene is TRBV6-1, the J gene TRBJ2-7; D ambiguous. Deletions cut 3 bases from V and 0 bases from J, with 3 bases between. The CDR3 is 12 residues long. CDR1 MNHNS and CDR2 SASEGT come from the germline V gene. The CDR3 nucleotides read TGTGCCAGCAGTGACCTCTCCTACGAGCAGTACTTC. As protein: CASSDLSYEQYF.

The chain has TRBV27 and TRBJ1-1, with unresolved D. This CDR3 is 13 amino acids long. Trimming cost V 2 bases and J 5 bases, with 9 bases left between them. Germline CDR1 is MNHEY and CDR2 is SMNVEV (reference sequence). For the CDR3, the DNA is TGTGCCAGCAGTTTAGGAACGGGGACTGAAGCTTTCTTT. Its protein is CASSLGTGTEAFF.

The V and J genes are TRBV27 and TRBJ2-5, with D possibly TRBD2 on 6 matching bases. The V and J ends lost 5 bases and 3 bases respectively, with 19 bases between them. The CDR3 consists of 16 residues. The V gene's germline CDR1 is MNHEY and CDR2 SMNVEV (reference sequence). CDR3 nucleotides: TGTGCCAGCAGTCGCGGGATGGGGGGACTTAAAGAGACCCAGTACTTC. Its protein is CASSRGMGGLKETQYF.

This clone was recorded a few times. This chain links TRBV11-2 with TRBJ2-1, with D unclear. Germline CDR1 and CDR2: SGHAT and FQNNGV. The CDR3 is 14 amino acids. V gave up 4 bases and J gave up 6 bases, with 13 bases separating them. CDR3 sequence reads: CASSSPRPPNEQFF. CDR3 sequence (DNA): TGTGCCAGCAGCTCCCCTAGGCCCCCCAATGAGCAGTTCTTC.

The gene calls are TRBV4-2 and TRBJ2-3; D is undetermined. The CDR3 runs to 16 residues. Between the trimmed V and J ends, which lost 4 bases and 0 bases, there was a span of 14 bases. In germline, CDR1 is LGHNA, CDR2 YNFKEQ. The CDR3 DNA sequence: TGTGCCAGCAGCCCAGCGCTGAGATCTAGCACAGATACGCAGTATTTT. Translated, it gives CASSPALRSSTDTQYF.

The chain uses TRBV18 and TRBJ1-2; possible D gene TRBD1, 5 bases. Between the trimmed V and J ends, which lost 5 bases and 0 bases, there was a span of 10 bases. Per germline, CDR1 KGHSH and CDR2 LQKENI. The CDR3 length is 14 residues. Here the CDR3 reads CASSAGTSNYGYTF. For the CDR3, the DNA is TGTGCCAGCTCAGCCGGGACCTCTAACTATGGCTACACCTTC.

This chain uses TRBV6-5 with TRBJ1-2; D possibly corresponds to TRBD1 (6 bases). CDR3 length equals 15 residues. Germline CDR1 and CDR2: MNHEY and SVGAGI. The ends were cut back, 0 bases at V and 5 bases at J, with 13 bases in the middle. The CDR3 loop reads CASSYSSGVGYGYTF. CDR3 DNA sequence: TGTGCCAGCAGTTACTCGTCAGGGGTCGGGTATGGCTACACCTTC.

The rearrangement uses TRBV5-4 and TRBJ1-3; D is perhaps TRBD1 (6 bases). Germline V gene data show CDR1 as SGHNT and CDR2 as YYREEE (reference sequence). Trimming left V 5 bases short and J 4 bases short, with 13 bases between. The CDR3 is 14 amino acids. The CDR3 DNA follows: TGTGCCAGCAGATTACAGGGTACGGGAAACACCATATATTTT. It is translated as CASRLQGTGNTIYF.

The chain links TRBV12-3 or TRBV12-4 to TRBJ2-2, with D possibly TRBD1 on 5 matching bases. Deletions cut 3 bases from V and 6 bases from J, with 8 bases between. The length of the CDR3 is 13 residues. The CDR3, as DNA: TGTGCCAGCAGTTTGCAGGGTGCCGGGGAGCTGTTTTTT. Protein sequence: CASSLQGAGELFF.

The CDR3 region is CASRGTGTPEQFF. The CDR3 coding sequence is TGCGCCAGCAGAGGGACAGGGACCCCTGAGCAGTTCTTC. The J gene is TRBJ2-1, the V gene TRBV10-2; 9 bases are a match to TRBD1. The CDR3 extends over 13 amino acids. Looked up from germline, CDR1 is WSHSY and CDR2 is SAAADI. V was pared by 6 bases and J by 9 bases, with 6 bases of the junction left unmatched.

This chain joins TRBV4-3 and TRBJ2-5; D unresolved. CDR3 size: 13 residues. V gave up 0 bases and J gave up 3 bases, with 5 bases separating them. Germline CDR1 and CDR2: LGHNA and YSLEER. CDR3 DNA sequence: TGCGCCAGCAGCCAAGAGCCGAAAGAGACCCAGTACTTC. This translates into CASSQEPKETQYF.

The chain has TRBV28 and TRBJ1-1; D call uncertain. Trimming removed 0 bases at V and 1 base at J, with 6 bases between. Looked up from germline, CDR1 is MDHEN and CDR2 is SYDVKM. CDR3 length equals 14 residues. Here the CDR3 reads CASSLWVENTEAFF. Written as DNA, the CDR3 is TGTGCCAGCAGTTTATGGGTCGAGAACACTGAAGCTTTCTTT.

The chain recombines TRBV19 with TRBJ2-4; 14 bases align to TRBD2. The CDR3 extends over 21 amino acids. The V and J ends lost 7 bases and 5 bases, in that order; junction bases with no gene match: 22. Germline CDR1 reads LNHDA; CDR2 reads SQIVND (reference sequence). The CDR3 region has the DNA TGTGCCAGTACGAATAGACAGGGAGGAAGACTAGCGGGGGGGCCGGAAAACATTCAGTACTTC. Translated: CASTNRQGGRLAGGPENIQYF.

The genes are TRBV19 and TRBJ1-2; a possible D gene is TRBD1 (5 bases). Between the trimmed V and J ends, which lost 0 bases and 8 bases, there was a span of 10 bases. CDR1 and CDR2 (germline): LNHDA, SQIVND (reference sequence). This CDR3 comprises 13 residues. The CDR3 DNA follows: TGTGCCAGTAGTATAGAAAGCGGGGGAGGCTACACCTTC. Translation gives CASSIESGGGYTF.

The rearrangement joins TRBV27 to TRBJ1-6; D is uncertain. V lost 4 bases and J lost 5, with 9 bases in between. The CDR3 contains 14 residues. Germline CDR1 reads MNHEY; CDR2 reads SMNVEV (reference sequence). The CDR3 coding sequence is TGTGCCAGCAGTTGGGCGAGAGATAATTCACCCCTCCACTTT. It translates to CASSWARDNSPLHF.